The 14 T cell receptor beta chains given below trace back to one sample, sequenced in a study of tumor and adjacent non-tumor tissue in lung cancer. TCRbeta libraries were built with three rounds of nested PCR, modified from ARM-PCR. TCRdb passed the multiplex PCR reads through MiXCR, listing each CDR3 protein once. The table includes 35,000 to 50,000 distinct CDR3 sequences, roughly 60% detected once. The template was RNA from unsorted bulk tissue. This non-tumor lung sample came from over 3 cm beyond the tumor edge. Sequenced material: distant non-tumor lung tissue. The receptors stem from a man aged 50 to 59 with non-small cell lung cancer.

This clonotype showed up many times. The chain carries TRBV14 and TRBJ2-6; TRBD2 matches 7 bases. CDR3 length: 16 residues. CDR1 SGHDN and CDR2 FVKESK come from the germline V gene. With 4 bases clipped from V and 6 bases from J, the junction kept 9 bases outside the gene matches. Here the CDR3 reads CASSLGEGSVANVLTF. The CDR3 DNA is TGTGCCAGCAGCCTCGGGGAGGGGTCAGTGGCCAACGTCCTGACTTTC.

Turning to this clonotype: This may stem from a read error, because a much larger clone lies one nucleotide away. V is TRBV30 and J is TRBJ2-7; D assignment may be TRBD1 or TRBD2 (6 bases each). There are 15 residues in the CDR3. V was clipped by 0 bases and J by 2 bases, with 14 bases between them. Germline values: CDR1 GTSNPN, CDR2 SVGIG (reference sequence). CDR3 sequence (DNA): TGTGCCTGGAGTGTTGGGGGGCGGCTTACCTACGAGCAGTACTTC. Translation gives CAWSVGGRLTYEQYF.

A word on this clonotype: One end of the junction is discordant with germline, which a read error may explain. The chain couples TRBV4-1 to TRBJ2-1; TRBD2 matches 9 bases. This CDR3 spans 15 amino acids. CDR1 MGHRA and CDR2 YSYEKL come from the germline V gene. The CDR3 is CANSPPGLAFDEQFF. CDR3 in DNA: TGCGCCAACAGCCCCCCGGGACTAGCATTCGATGAGCAGTTCTTC.

A word on this clonotype: Compared with germline, one end of the junction differs, possibly owing to a read error. The chain couples TRBV6-5 to TRBJ2-2; TRBD2 is a possible D gene (5 bases). The CDR3 length is 17 residues. The V gene's germline CDR1 is MNHEY and CDR2 SVGAGI. Here the CDR3 DNA reads TGTGCCAGCAGTCTCCTCCTTCCGCACTGGGATGCCGGGGAGCTGTTTTTC. It translates to CASSLLLPHWDAGELFF.

DNA of the CDR3: TGTGCCAACGGGGGCGGGGCCCTGAGAGAGACCCAGTACTTC. This translates into CANGGGALRETQYF. The chain has TRBV11-2 and TRBJ2-5; the D call may be TRBD1 or TRBD2 (6 bases each). The ends were cut back, 10 bases at V and 4 bases at J, with 19 bases in the middle. The CDR3 consists of 14 residues. The germline gives CDR1 SGHAT, CDR2 FQNNGV.

This clonotype showed up just once. A read error may produce the germline difference seen at one junction end. This chain connects TRBV20-1 to TRBJ2-2; TRBD1 agrees at 10 bases. This CDR3 is 16 amino acids long. The germline V gene has CDR1 DFQATT and CDR2 SNEGSKA (reference sequence). For the CDR3, the DNA is TGCAGTCCCCATGACAGGGGGCGGTCGACCACCGGGGAACTGTTTTTT. Encoded protein: CSPHDRGRSTTGELFF.

To note about this clonotype: This may stem from a read error, because a much larger clone lies one nucleotide away. This CDR3 is missing its conserved last phenylalanine or tryptophan, likely due to a read error. This rearrangement joins TRBV6-2 or TRBV6-3 to TRBJ2-1; TRBD2 matches at 8 bases. From germline, CDR1 is MNHEY and CDR2 SVGEGT. V shed 0 bases and J 4 bases; nucleotides not matched to a gene: 8. The CDR3 length is 17 residues. This CDR3 reads CASSYSTSGSGYNEQFL. CDR3 sequence (DNA): TGTGCCAGCAGTTACTCGACGAGCGGGAGTGGTTACAATGAGCAGTTCCTC.

Notes on this clonotype: A junction boundary mismatches the germline segment, possibly from a read error. This chain connects TRBV6-5 to TRBJ2-2; 8 nucleotides align to TRBD1. The CDR3 spans 15 residues. Germline-derived CDR1 and CDR2 are MNHEY and SVGAGI. The CDR3: CASGKVRGQAGELFF. The CDR3 DNA sequence: TGTGCCAGCGGCAAAGTCAGGGGGCAGGCTGGGGAACTGTTTTTT.

Comments on this clonotype: Mismatch with germline at one junction end may stem from a read error. The rearrangement joins TRBV29-1 to TRBJ1-2, with a weak D call TRBD1 (6 bases). The CDR3 loop spans 11 amino acids. The V gene's germline CDR1 is SQVTM and CDR2 ANQGSEA. Written as DNA, the CDR3 is TGCAGTGTGTCCGGGGGCAGGGGCTACATCTTC. The encoded protein is CSVSGGRGYIF.

The V call is TRBV18, the J call TRBJ2-5; perhaps TRBD1 as D (7 bases). Germline CDR1 and CDR2: KGHSH and LQKENI. V was cut by 5 bases and J by 2 bases, with 15 bases left in between. This CDR3 is built from 15 residues. CDR3 sequence: CASSARAGGQETQYF. CDR3 bases: TGTGCCAGCTCAGCACGGGCAGGGGGGCAAGAGACCCAGTACTTC.

Note on this clonotype: Relative to the germline gene, one junction end is altered; a read error may explain this. The rearrangement uses TRBV27 and TRBJ1-2; the D gene is possibly TRBD1 (6 bases). The CDR3 runs to 14 residues. Germline-derived CDR1 and CDR2 are MNHEY and SMNVEV (reference sequence). CDR3 region: CASSLKVGHYGHTF. CDR3 DNA sequence: TGTGCCAGCAGTTTAAAAGTGGGACACTATGGCCACACCTTC.

Of note for this clonotype: It is likely a read error, because the conserved phenylalanine at the end of the CDR3 is missing. The DNA is omitted, as the CDR3 cannot be located on it reliably, and the CDR3 follows TCRdb's listing. This chain joins TRBV29-1 and TRBJ2-1; the table's D call, TRBD1, was not checked against the DNA. The germline V gene has CDR1 SQVTM and CDR2 ANQGSEA. The CDR3 region is 13 residues in length, termini included. CDR3: CSVEKARGNEQFL.

With respect to this clonotype: The conserved phenylalanine or tryptophan is not found at the CDR3 terminus, so this likely reflects a read error. The chain joins TRBV4-2 to TRBJ2-3, with 10 bases matching TRBD2. This CDR3 region has 19 residues. The V gene end was trimmed by 3 bases and the J gene end by 2 bases; junction bases not matched to a gene: 14. Germline V gene sequence: CDR1 LGHNA, CDR2 YNFKEQ. CDR3 residues: CASSHETSGTLSFTDTQYL. The CDR3 DNA reads as TGTGCCAGCAGCCATGAAACTAGCGGGACACTGTCCTTCACAGATACGCAGTATCTT.

This clonotype was recorded only once. Relative to the germline gene, one junction end is altered; a read error may explain this. The chain joins TRBV7-9 to TRBJ2-1; the D gene is possibly TRBD1 (5 bases). Looked up from germline, CDR1 is SEHNR and CDR2 is FQNEAQ (reference sequence). The CDR3 sequence is 15 residues long. DNA for the CDR3: TGTGTCAGCACCTTAGGGGCCACCATGAGGAATGAGCAGTTCTTC. This codes for CVSTLGATMRNEQFF.